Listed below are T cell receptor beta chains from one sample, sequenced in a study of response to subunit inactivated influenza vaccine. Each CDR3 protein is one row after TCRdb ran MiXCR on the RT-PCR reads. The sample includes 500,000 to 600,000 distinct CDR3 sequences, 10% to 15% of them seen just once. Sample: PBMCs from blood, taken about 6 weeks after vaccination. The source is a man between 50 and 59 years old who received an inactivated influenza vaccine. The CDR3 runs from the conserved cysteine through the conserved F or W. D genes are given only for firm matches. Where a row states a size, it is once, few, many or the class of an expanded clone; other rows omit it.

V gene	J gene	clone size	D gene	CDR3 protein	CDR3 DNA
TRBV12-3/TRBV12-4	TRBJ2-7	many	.	CASSRGGSYEQYF	TGTGCCAGCAGCCGCGGTGGGAGTTACGAGCAGTACTTC
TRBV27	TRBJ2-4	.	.	CASSLWQGHIQYF	TGTGCCAGCAGTTTATGGCAGGGACACATTCAGTACTTC
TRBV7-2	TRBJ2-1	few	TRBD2	CASSPSGVGLFF	TGTGCCAGCAGTCCTAGCGGGGTCGGTCTGTTCTTC
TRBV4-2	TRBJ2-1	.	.	CASSQAGDVVLGNEQFF	TGTGCCAGCAGCCAGGCGGGTGATGTGGTTTTAGGCAATGAGCAGTTCTTC
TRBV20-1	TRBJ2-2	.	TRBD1	CSASRQGGELFF	TGCAGTGCTAGTCGACAGGGCGGGGAGCTGTTTTTT
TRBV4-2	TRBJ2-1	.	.	CASSQEGGAIGNYEQFF	TGTGCCAGCAGCCAAGAGGGGGGGGCTATCGGGAATTATGAGCAGTTCTTC
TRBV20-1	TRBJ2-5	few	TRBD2	CSAKGLAGRETQYF	TGCAGTGCTAAGGGACTAGCGGGAAGGGAGACCCAGTACTTC
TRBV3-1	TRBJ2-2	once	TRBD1	CASSLRDRVPGELFF	TGTGCCAGCAGCCTTCGGGACAGGGTGCCCGGGGAGCTGTTTTTT
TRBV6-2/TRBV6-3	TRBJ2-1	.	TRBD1	CASSRPGTGLNEQFF	TGTGCCAGCAGTCGCCCCGGGACAGGGCTCAATGAGCAGTTCTTC
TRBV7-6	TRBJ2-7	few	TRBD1	CASSSPGAGQGPGEQYF	TGTGCCAGCAGCTCCCCAGGGGCGGGACAGGGGCCAGGGGAGCAGTACTTC
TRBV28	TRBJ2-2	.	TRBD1	CASSLNLDRGEATGELFF	TGTGCCAGCAGTTTAAATCTGGACAGGGGGGAGGCCACCGGGGAGCTGTTTTTT
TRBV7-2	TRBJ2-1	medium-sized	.	CASSLQGGMDEQFF	TGTGCCAGCAGCTTACAGGGGGGCATGGATGAGCAGTTCTTC
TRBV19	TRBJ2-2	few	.	CASRLWTLPSLLPTGELFF	TGTGCCAGTAGGTTGTGGACGTTGCCATCCTTGTTACCCACCGGGGAGCTGTTTTTT
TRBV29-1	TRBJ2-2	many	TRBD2	CSGTSGSNTGELFF	TGCAGTGGGACTAGCGGGTCGAACACCGGGGAGCTGTTTTTT
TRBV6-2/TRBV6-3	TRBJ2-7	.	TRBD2	CASSSVRERDYYEQYF	TGTGCCAGCAGCTCCGTCCGCGAGCGGGATTACTACGAGCAGTACTTC
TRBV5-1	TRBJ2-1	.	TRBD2	CASRTSGGPYNEQFF	TGCGCCAGCAGGACTAGCGGGGGCCCTTACAATGAGCAGTTCTTC
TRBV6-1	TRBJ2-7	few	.	CASSVKGRRPGEQYF	TGTGCCAGCAGTGTAAAGGGGAGACGGCCTGGCGAGCAGTACTTC
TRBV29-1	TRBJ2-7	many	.	CSGAKGSYEQYF	TGCAGCGGAGCTAAGGGGTCCTACGAGCAGTACTTC
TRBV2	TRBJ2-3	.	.	CASSDSGGAGTDTQYF	TGTGCCAGCAGTGACAGTGGGGGGGCAGGCACAGATACGCAGTATTTT
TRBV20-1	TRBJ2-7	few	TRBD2	CSARGLAGGGEQYF	TGCAGTGCTAGAGGACTAGCGGGAGGTGGCGAGCAGTACTTC
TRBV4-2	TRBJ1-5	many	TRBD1	CASSRTGGAGNQPQHF	TGTGCCAGCAGCCGAACAGGGGGCGCGGGCAATCAGCCCCAGCATTTT
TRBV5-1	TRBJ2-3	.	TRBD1	CASSQDRGRGDTQYF	TGCGCCAGCAGCCAAGACAGGGGGCGCGGAGATACGCAGTATTTT
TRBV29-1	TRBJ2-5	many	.	CSVVVFIAGETQYF	TGCAGCGTCGTCGTGTTTATCGCCGGAGAGACCCAGTACTTC
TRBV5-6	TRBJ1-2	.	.	CASSFGEEDYGYTF	TGTGCCAGCAGCTTTGGGGAGGAGGACTATGGCTACACCTTC
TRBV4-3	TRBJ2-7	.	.	CASSQELATTPDEQYF	TGCGCCAGCAGCCAAGAGCTGGCTACCACTCCGGACGAGCAGTACTTC
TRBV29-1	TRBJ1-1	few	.	CSVRRTNTEAFF	TGCAGCGTTCGAAGGACGAACACTGAAGCTTTCTTT
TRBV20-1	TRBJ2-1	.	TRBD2	CSASRPSGKPYNEQFF	TGCAGTGCTAGTCGGCCTAGCGGGAAACCCTACAATGAGCAGTTCTTC
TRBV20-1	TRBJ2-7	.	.	CSARRDNGTEDYEQYF	TGCAGTGCTAGGCGGGATAACGGGACAGAAGACTACGAGCAGTACTTC
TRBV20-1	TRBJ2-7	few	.	CSAGLGSPSYEQYF	TGCAGTGCGGGCCTGGGATCCCCATCCTACGAGCAGTACTTC
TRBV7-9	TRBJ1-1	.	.	CASSLALRTNTEAFF	TGTGCCAGCAGCTTAGCCCTCCGGACCAACACTGAAGCTTTCTTT
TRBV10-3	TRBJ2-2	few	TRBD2	CAISNRLAGDTGELFF	TGTGCCATCAGCAACAGACTAGCGGGAGACACCGGGGAGCTGTTTTTT
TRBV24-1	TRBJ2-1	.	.	CATSDFRQGLNEQFF	TGTGCCACCAGTGATTTCAGGCAGGGCCTCAATGAGCAGTTCTTC
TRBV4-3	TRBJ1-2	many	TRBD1	CASSQALGQVLRGYTF	TGCGCCAGCAGCCAAGCTCTGGGACAGGTTTTGCGTGGCTACACCTTC
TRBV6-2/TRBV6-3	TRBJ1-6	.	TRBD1	CASSRQGVDNSPLHF	TGTGCCAGCAGTCGACAGGGGGTAGATAATTCACCCCTCCACTTT
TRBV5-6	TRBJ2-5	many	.	CASSLGQEGAQYF	TGTGCCAGCAGCTTGGGTCAGGAAGGGGCCCAGTACTTC
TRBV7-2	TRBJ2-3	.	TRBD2	CASSSSGSAPDTQYF	TGTGCCAGCAGCTCTAGCGGGAGTGCCCCAGATACGCAGTATTTT
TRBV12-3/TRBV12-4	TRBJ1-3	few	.	CASSLAGGTGNTIYF	TGTGCCAGCAGTTTGGCGGGAGGCACTGGAAACACCATATATTTT
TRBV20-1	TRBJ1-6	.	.	CSALDRGVSPLHF	TGCAGTGCTCTTGACAGAGGGGTCTCACCCCTCCACTTT
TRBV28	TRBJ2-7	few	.	CATGTRPYEQYF	TGTGCCACCGGGACACGTCCCTACGAGCAGTACTTC
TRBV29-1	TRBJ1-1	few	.	CSAYRAVGTEAFF	TGCAGCGCCTACCGGGCCGTGGGCACTGAAGCTTTCTTT
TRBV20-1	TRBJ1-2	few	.	CSAGGSNYGYTF	TGCAGTGCTGGGGGGTCAAACTATGGCTACACCTTC
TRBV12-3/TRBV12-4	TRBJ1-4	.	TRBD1	CASSLRTGTNEKLFF	TGTGCCAGCAGTTTGCGGACAGGAACTAATGAAAAACTGTTTTTT
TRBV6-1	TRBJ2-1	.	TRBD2	CASRISGGARNEQFF	TGTGCCAGCAGGATTAGCGGGGGGGCCCGTAATGAGCAGTTCTTC
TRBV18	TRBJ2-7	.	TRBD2	CASSPGGDPGYEQYF	TGTGCCAGCTCCCCCGGGGGGGATCCAGGCTACGAGCAGTACTTC
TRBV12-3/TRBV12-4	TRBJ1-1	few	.	CASSLYRSFTEAFF	TGTGCCAGCTCTCTTTACAGGTCTTTTACTGAAGCTTTCTTT
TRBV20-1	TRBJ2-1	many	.	CSARDRAFYNEQFF	TGCAGTGCTAGAGATAGGGCCTTCTACAATGAGCAGTTCTTC
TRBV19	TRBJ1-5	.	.	CASSTTGSAQPQHF	TGTGCCAGTAGTACCACAGGGTCGGCTCAGCCCCAGCATTTT
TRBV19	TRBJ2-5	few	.	CASSIFPGQETQYF	TGTGCCAGTAGTATCTTCCCGGGCCAAGAGACCCAGTACTTC
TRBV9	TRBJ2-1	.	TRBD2	CASSVPLAGEGDEQFF	TGTGCCAGCAGCGTACCACTAGCGGGAGAAGGAGATGAGCAGTTCTTC
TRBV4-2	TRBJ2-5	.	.	CASSQVQADQETQYF	TGTGCCAGCAGCCAAGTACAAGCGGATCAAGAGACCCAGTACTTC
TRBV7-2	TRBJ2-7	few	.	CASSLGVGSGEQYF	TGTGCCAGCAGCTTAGGTGTTGGCTCGGGTGAGCAGTACTTC
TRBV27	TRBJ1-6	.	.	CASSLRRANSPLHF	TGTGCCAGCAGTTTACGGAGGGCTAATTCACCCCTCCACTTT
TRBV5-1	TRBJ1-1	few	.	CASSLDRGANTEAFF	TGCGCCAGCAGCTTGGACAGAGGGGCTAACACTGAAGCTTTCTTT